This note documents a single T cell receptor beta chain sequence. The source of the sample is a study of blood T cell repertoires in COVID-19. On the study more broadly: The samples span acute and convalescent COVID-19 from the United States, Italy and Spain. The analysed material was cDNA or gDNA that came from T cells, B-cell-depleted T cells, or PBMCs.

The CDR3 totals 19 residues. From germline, CDR1 is SNHLY and CDR2 FYNNEI. Trimming left V 1 base short and J 0 bases short, with 19 bases between. Grouping used clinical history reported by participants in a survey and questionnaire. Assay used: immunoSEQ multiplex PCR; TCRdb lists only in-frame clones, some missing. The sample has roughly 250,000 clones, around 86% seen once. The material sequenced was PBMCs or T cells enriched from blood (not recorded which). The chain couples TRBV2 to TRBJ1-5; the D is unclear. The sequence derives from a woman aged 40-49 years with acute COVID-19. The CDR3 protein is CASSEVSPGKFYSNQPQHF. The CDR3 nucleotides read TGTGCCAGCAGTGAAGTTAGTCCAGGCAAGTTTTATAGCAATCAGCCCCAGCATTTT.